A single sample gave rise to the 19 T cell receptor beta chains below, sequenced in a study of blood T cells in healthy people across ages. Primers used in a second PCR of about 6 to 11 cycles were a sample-barcoded 5' primer and a J-beta primer mix. TCRdb re-derived calls from the 5' RACE reads in MiXCR, one entry per CDR3 protein. The sample lists approximately 790,000 distinct CDR3 sequences; approximately 67% were seen once. The specimen was blood. The receptor source for this set is a man aged 25-45 years in good health.

This rearrangement joins TRBV6-2 or TRBV6-3 to TRBJ2-3; D is perhaps TRBD1 or TRBD2 (6 bases each). There are 14 residues in the CDR3. Germline CDR1 MNHEY, CDR2 SVGEGT. V lost 7 bases, J lost 0 bases, and 11 bases lay in between. This CDR3 reads CASTRGASTDTQYF. The CDR3 DNA sequence: TGTGCCAGCACTAGGGGGGCGAGCACAGATACGCAGTATTTT.

J is TRBJ2-7 and V is TRBV6-2 or TRBV6-3; D may correspond to TRBD1 or TRBD2 (6 bases each). Trimming left V 0 bases short and J 2 bases short, with 20 bases between. This CDR3 is built from 18 residues. The germline V gene has CDR1 MNHEY and CDR2 SVGEGT. CDR3: CASSYSRLVGGPPYEQYF. The CDR3 nucleotides read TGTGCCAGCAGTTACTCGCGCCTCGTAGGGGGGCCCCCCTACGAGCAGTACTTC.

In this sample, this clonotype turned up a few times. The chain couples TRBV20-1 to TRBJ2-3; D possibly corresponds to TRBD2 (6 bases). CDR1 is DFQATT and CDR2 is SNEGSKA in the germline V gene (reference sequence). Trimming cost V 1 base and J 4 bases, with 24 bases left between them. There are 18 residues in the CDR3. The CDR3 loop is CSARAMGGSPAGPDTQYF. CDR3 in DNA: TGCAGTGCTAGAGCCATGGGGGGAAGCCCGGCTGGCCCAGATACGCAGTATTTT.

This clonotype was observed a single time. The rearrangement joins TRBV4-2 to TRBJ2-5, with a tentative D call TRBD1 (6 bases). Germline CDR1 LGHNA, CDR2 YNFKEQ. V dropped 11 bases and J dropped 0 bases, with 31 bases sitting between them. The length of the CDR3 is 19 residues. Here the CDR3 reads CAPVEDLGLKGEYQETQYF. The CDR3 nucleotides are TGTGCCCCCGTGGAGGATTTGGGGCTGAAGGGGGAGTACCAAGAGACCCAGTACTTC.

The chain links TRBV7-2 to TRBJ2-3; D is perhaps TRBD1 (6 bases). Per the germline V gene, CDR1 is SGHTA and CDR2 is FQGNSA. The CDR3 is 13 amino acids. V dropped 8 bases and J dropped 3 bases, with 12 bases sitting between them. CDR3 residues: CASEGDRTDTQYF. The CDR3 DNA sequence: TGTGCCAGCGAGGGGGACCGGACAGATACGCAGTATTTT.

This clonotype appeared a few times. This chain uses TRBV5-1 with TRBJ1-4; 7 nucleotides match TRBD1. Germline V gene lookup returns CDR1 SGHRS and CDR2 YFSETQ. The CDR3 covers 14 residues. Unmatched junction bases numbered 7, after V lost 4 bases and J lost 7 bases. DNA of the CDR3: TGCGCCAGCAGCCCGGGGGACAGAATTGAAAAACTGTTTTTT. Translated, it gives CASSPGDRIEKLFF.

The V gene is TRBV9, the J gene TRBJ1-2, with D possibly matching TRBD1 (6 bases). There are 14 residues in the CDR3. Trimming left V 3 bases short and J 3 bases short, with 12 bases between. Per the germline V gene, CDR1 is SGDLS and CDR2 is YYNGEE. CDR3 bases: TGTGCCAGCAGCGGCGACAGGAAGGACTATGGCTACACCTTC. This gives the protein CASSGDRKDYGYTF. The full variable domain, rest sourced from reference TRBV9 and TRBJ1-2, is DSGVTQTPKHLITATGQRVTLRCSPRSGDLSVYWYQQSLDQGLQFLIQYYNGEERAKGNILERFSAQQFPDLHSELNLSSLELGDSALYFCASSGDRKDYGYTFGSGTRLTVV.

This rearrangement joins TRBV7-2 to TRBJ2-7; no reliable D call. Germline V lookup: CDR1 SGHTA, CDR2 FQGNSA. The length of the CDR3 is 14 residues. V was pared by 3 bases and J by 3 bases, with 12 bases between. The CDR3 here is CASSLARTNYEQYF. CDR3 bases: TGTGCCAGCAGCTTGGCCAGGACCAACTACGAGCAGTACTTC. Full variable domain (remainder filled in from reference TRBV7-2 and TRBJ2-7): GAGVSQSPSNKVTEKGKDVELRCDPISGHTALYWYRQSLGQGLEFLIYFQGNSAPDKSGLPSDRFSAERTGGSVSTLTIQRTQQEDSAVYLCASSLARTNYEQYFGPGTRLTVT.

This clonotype was recorded a few times. V is TRBV6-6 and J is TRBJ2-1; the match to TRBD2 covers 7 bases. The CDR3 loop spans 14 amino acids. J gave up 2 bases and V 5 bases, and 3 bases lay outside the gene matches. The V gene's germline CDR1 is MNHNY and CDR2 SVGAGI (reference sequence). CDR3 amino acids: CASSQRGPYNEQFF. The CDR3 DNA sequence: TGTGCCAGCAGTCAGCGGGGACCCTACAATGAGCAGTTCTTC.

This clonotype was counted a single time. This chain uses TRBV27 with TRBJ2-3; 7 bases agree with TRBD2. This CDR3 has 14 residues. The J segment lost 3 bases and the V segment lost 2 bases, leaving 2 bases of the junction unmatched. Germline CDR1 and CDR2: MNHEY and SMNVEV (reference sequence). The CDR3 loop reads CASSLMGGTDTQYF. CDR3 coding DNA: TGTGCCAGCAGTTTAATGGGGGGGACAGATACGCAGTATTTT.

The rearrangement uses TRBV30 and TRBJ2-1; D is unclear. Germline V gives CDR1 GTSNPN, CDR2 SVGIG (reference sequence). The CDR3 is 12 residues long. Trimming removed 3 bases at V and 4 bases at J, with 7 bases between. The CDR3 loop is CAWSPGYNEQFF. CDR3 DNA: TGTGCCTGGAGCCCAGGATACAATGAGCAGTTCTTC. Full variable domain (remainder filled in from reference TRBV30 and TRBJ2-1): SQTIHQWPATLVQPVGSPLSLECTVEGTSNPNLYWYRQAAGRGLQLLFYSVGIGQISSEVPQNLSASRPQDRQFILSSKKLLLSDSGFYLCAWSPGYNEQFFGPGTRLTVL.

This rearrangement joins TRBV27 to TRBJ2-4; TRBD2 agrees at 10 bases. The CDR3 runs 12 residues. Per the germline V gene, CDR1 is MNHEY and CDR2 is SMNVEV (reference sequence). V was pared by 9 bases and J by 13 bases, with 9 bases of the junction left unmatched. The CDR3 spells CASSTGLAEQYF. In DNA, the CDR3 is TGTGCCAGTAGTACAGGACTAGCGGAGCAGTACTTC.

The genes are TRBV12-3 or TRBV12-4 and TRBJ2-3; TRBD2 might be the D (6 bases). The CDR3 loop spans 14 amino acids. The V end was cut by 1 base, the J end by 8 bases, with 13 bases between. The CDR3 bases are TGTGCCAGCAGTTTAGAGACTCGGCGGGGTACGCAGTATTTT. It specifies CASSLETRRGTQYF.

The rearrangement joins TRBV9 to TRBJ2-3, with unresolved D. V was cut by 0 bases and J by 3 bases, with 11 bases left in between. The length of the CDR3 is 15 residues. CDR1 and CDR2 from the germline V gene are SGDLS and YYNGEE. The chain's CDR3 is CASSVGPGTTDTQYF. CDR3 DNA sequence: TGTGCCAGCAGCGTAGGTCCAGGAACTACAGATACGCAGTATTTT.

The chain employs TRBV5-6 and TRBJ1-2; 7 bases agree with TRBD1. Germline values: CDR1 SGHDT, CDR2 YYEEEE. V shed 4 bases and J 7 bases; nucleotides not matched to a gene: 7. CDR3 length: 13 residues. As DNA, the CDR3 is TGTGCCAGCAGCCACGACAGGGATGGTGGCTACACCTTC. Protein: CASSHDRDGGYTF. The full variable domain, rest sourced from reference TRBV5-6 and TRBJ1-2, is DAGVTQSPTHLIKTRGQQVTLRCSPKSGHDTVSWYQQALGQGPQFIFQYYEEEERQRGNFPDRFSGHQFPNYSSELNVNALLLGDSALYLCASSHDRDGGYTFGSGTRLTVV.

This clonotype was found many times. The chain recombines TRBV7-9 with TRBJ2-5, with D hard to call. Matching the DNA end better, TRBJ2-7 makes the J call doubtful. This CDR3 is 14 amino acids long. The germline V gene encodes CDR1 SEHNR and CDR2 FQNEAQ (reference sequence). This CDR3 reads CASSLGRSSREQYF. The CDR3 DNA is TGTGCCAGCAGCTTAGGGCGGAGTTCACGCGAGCAGTACTTC.

The chain employs TRBV29-1 and TRBJ2-3; D is perhaps TRBD1 (6 bases). Trimming removed 1 base from V and 2 bases from J, with 7 bases in between. This CDR3 region has 13 residues. The germline CDR1 and CDR2 sequences are SQVTM and ANQGSEA. CDR3 sequence reads: CSVEGQATDTQYF. In DNA form, the CDR3 reads TGCAGCGTTGAAGGACAGGCCACAGATACGCAGTATTTT.

This chain links TRBV7-2 with TRBJ2-3; 9 bases fit TRBD1. The CDR3 runs to 16 residues. From germline, CDR1 is SGHTA and CDR2 FQGNSA. Unmatched junction bases numbered 6, after V lost 5 bases and J lost 0 bases. CDR3 residues: CASSPRQGESTDTQYF. The CDR3 nucleotides are TGTGCCAGCAGCCCTAGACAGGGGGAGAGCACAGATACGCAGTATTTT. Variable domain in full (rest from reference TRBV7-2 and TRBJ2-3): GAGVSQSPSNKVTEKGKDVELRCDPISGHTALYWYRQSLGQGLEFLIYFQGNSAPDKSGLPSDRFSAERTGGSVSTLTIQRTQQEDSAVYLCASSPRQGESTDTQYFGPGTRLTVL.

The V call is TRBV24-1, the J call TRBJ2-3; D is perhaps TRBD2 (6 bases). The CDR3 runs 16 residues. V gave up 2 bases and J gave up 3 bases, with 14 bases separating them. Per the germline V gene, CDR1 is KGHDR and CDR2 is SFDVKD. This CDR3 is CATSDSRQGGTDTQYF. CDR3 sequence (DNA): TGTGCCACCAGTGATTCGCGCCAGGGAGGAACAGATACGCAGTATTTT.